This paragraph covers one TCR beta chain sequence. TCRdb keeps only in-frame clones here, not all; method: immunoSEQ multiplex PCR. The sample carries 60,000 to 85,000 clones, around four fifths recorded once. The data belong to a study of OX40 agonist ivuxolimab in advanced cancers. This CDR3 region has 13 residues. The V gene's germline CDR1 is SNHLY and CDR2 FYNNEI. V lost 4 bases and J 4 bases, leaving 11 bases between the germline ends. This chain connects TRBV2 to TRBJ2-7; weak D call: TRBD1 (6 bases). The source was CD4+ or CD8+ T cells sorted from blood, collected in a trial of the OX40 agonist ivuxolimab. This TCR came from an adult with an advanced solid tumor such as melanoma, head and neck, liver or kidney cancer. The CDR3 is CASSGGPGYEQYF. The CDR3 nucleotides read TGTGCCAGCAGTGGGGGGCCAGGATACGAGCAGTACTTC.